The text below deals with one T cell receptor (beta chain). Its antigen is still unknown. This entry is derived from a study of OX40 agonist ivuxolimab in advanced cancers. CDR3 size: 16 residues. Deletions cut 1 base from V and 0 bases from J, with 10 bases between. From germline, CDR1 is SGHVS and CDR2 FNYEAQ. Generated by immunoSEQ multiplex PCR, the TCRdb table keeps only in-frame clones and is missing some. Of about 75,000 clones in the sample, around 84% were seen once. Points from the study as a whole: With doses of 0.1 to 3.0 mg/kg, CD4+ and CD8+ blood T cells had undergone clonal expansion by week 6.

V and J are TRBV7-6 and TRBJ1-3; possible D gene TRBD1, 6 bases. The specimen was CD4+ or CD8+ T cells sorted from blood, collected in a trial of the OX40 agonist ivuxolimab. This TCR was sampled from an adult with an advanced solid tumor such as melanoma, head and neck, liver or kidney cancer. CDR3 loop: CASSLDRAASGNTIYF. The DNA for the CDR3 is TGTGCCAGCAGCTTAGACAGGGCTGCCTCTGGAAACACCATATATTTT.